These 17 T cell receptor beta chains share one sample of origin, sequenced in a study of blood T cell repertoires in COVID-19. TCRdb keeps only in-frame clones here, not all; method: immunoSEQ multiplex PCR. There are 80,000 to 100,000 clones in the sample; 91% occur only once, and roughly 2% lies in the top ten. The sequencing sample was made of peripheral blood. Receptor source: a human donor with active COVID-19. The donor label of this sample is uncertain.

The chain employs TRBV3-1 (or the pseudogene TRBV3-2) and TRBJ2-2; D is perhaps TRBD2 (7 bases). Per the germline V gene, CDR1 is LGHDT and CDR2 is YNNKEL (reference sequence). The CDR3 loop spans 15 amino acids. V lost 2 bases, J lost 4 bases, and 11 bases lay in between. The DNA of the CDR3 is TGTGCCAGCAGCCAACCGGGGGGCAGCACCGGGGAGCTGTTTTTT. It codes for CASSQPGGSTGELFF.

The rearrangement links TRBV6-6 to TRBJ2-2, with 9 bases matching TRBD2. Trimming took 3 bases from V and 5 from J; bases not matched to a gene: 7. Germline-derived CDR1 and CDR2 are MNHNY and SVGAGI (reference sequence). CDR3 size: 16 residues. CDR3 nucleotide sequence: TGTGCCAGCAGTTATGAGGAGCGGGGGGCAACCGGGGAGCTGTTTTTT. Protein product: CASSYEERGATGELFF.

The CDR3 coding sequence is TGTGCCAGCTCAGCTTACATGATGAACACTGAAGCTTTCTTT. Amino acid sequence: CASSAYMMNTEAFF. This chain joins TRBV18 and TRBJ1-1; D is ambiguous. From germline, CDR1 is KGHSH and CDR2 LQKENI. The CDR3 has 14 residues. V was clipped by 5 bases and J by 0 bases, with 10 bases between them.

The chain links TRBV5-5 to TRBJ1-5; D ambiguous. The CDR3 spans 16 residues. Trimming took 4 bases from V and 1 from J, leaving 15 bases between them. CDR1 and CDR2 (germline): SGHKS, YYEKEE (reference sequence). This chain's CDR3 is CASSLLPGNSNQPQHF. The CDR3 nucleotides read TGTGCCAGCAGCCTATTGCCGGGGAACAGCAATCAGCCCCAGCATTTT.

The chain's CDR3 is CASSLFPLTSDQIDEQFF. The CDR3 DNA sequence: TGTGCCAGCAGTTTATTCCCCCTCACTAGTGACCAGATTGATGAGCAGTTCTTC. The chain combines TRBV28 with TRBJ2-1; a weak D match, TRBD2 (5 bases). The CDR3 has 18 residues. Germline V gene data show CDR1 as MDHEN and CDR2 as SYDVKM. The V end lost 1 base, the J end lost 8 bases, and 24 bases lay between the germline ends.

Written as DNA, the CDR3 is TGTGCCATCAGGTCGGAGGGAAAGGAAGCTTTCTTT. Protein product: CAIRSEGKEAFF. J is TRBJ1-1 and V is TRBV10-3, with no clear D. Germline CDR1 reads ENHRY; CDR2 reads SYGVKD. This CDR3 has 12 amino acids. V gave up 6 bases and J gave up 8 bases, with 13 bases separating them.

The rearrangement links TRBV4-1 to TRBJ2-3; a weak D match, TRBD1 (5 bases). V shed 5 bases and J shed 0 bases, with 12 bases lying between them. The CDR3 contains 15 residues. Germline V lookup: CDR1 MGHRA, CDR2 YSYEKL. CDR3 bases: TGCGCCAGCAGCTACCAGGGTTCTAGCACAGATACGCAGTATTTT. It is translated as CASSYQGSSTDTQYF.

The chain recombines TRBV24-1 with TRBJ2-3; D gene ambiguous. CDR1 is KGHDR and CDR2 is SFDVKD in the germline V gene. Trimming removed 2 bases at V and 0 bases at J, with 8 bases between. The CDR3 sequence is 15 residues long. CDR3 DNA: TGTGCCACCAGTGATTGGTGGGCTAGCACAGATACGCAGTATTTT. Encoded protein: CATSDWWASTDTQYF.

The chain carries TRBV3-1 (or the pseudogene TRBV3-2) and TRBJ2-3, with D unclear. The V gene's germline CDR1 is LGHDT and CDR2 YNNKEL (reference sequence). The CDR3 totals 17 residues. The ends were cut back, 0 bases at V and 1 base at J, with 14 bases in the middle. The CDR3 sequence: CASSQDLKLPRTDTQYF. The CDR3 region has the DNA TGTGCCAGCAGCCAAGATCTAAAGCTGCCGCGCACAGATACGCAGTATTTT.

In nucleotides, the CDR3 is TGTGCCACCAGCCCGACCCCCGAGGGGGCAGGGGATACGCAGTATTTT. The encoded protein is CATSPTPEGAGDTQYF. The genes are TRBV15 and TRBJ2-3, with 7 bases that match TRBD1. CDR3 length equals 16 residues. CDR1 LNHNV and CDR2 YYDKDF come from the germline V gene (reference sequence). With 5 bases clipped from V and 6 bases from J, the junction kept 14 bases outside the gene matches.

This clone is a singleton in its sample. The chain is built from TRBV4-2 and TRBJ1-3; 7 bases are shared with TRBD1. V gave up 7 bases and J gave up 2 bases; unmatched junction bases: 8. The CDR3 is 15 amino acids. Germline-derived CDR1 and CDR2 are LGHNA and YNFKEQ. CDR3 loop: CASTRGTDPGNTIYF. The CDR3 DNA reads TGTGCCAGCACCCGGGGGACAGACCCTGGAAACACCATATATTTT.

This chain uses TRBV6-5 with TRBJ2-3; 7 nucleotides match TRBD2. From germline, CDR1 is MNHEY and CDR2 SVGAGI. V lost 5 bases, J lost 4 bases, and 9 bases stayed unmatched. The CDR3 totals 15 residues. In DNA, the CDR3 is TGTGCCAGCAGTCGGACTAGGGGCTACGCAGATACGCAGTATTTT. This gives the protein CASSRTRGYADTQYF.

The CDR3, as DNA: TGTGCCAGCAGTTTAATGACGCGGGGATCATCCAACTATGGCTACACCTTC. Protein sequence: CASSLMTRGSSNYGYTF. The chain combines TRBV27 with TRBJ1-2; D gene ambiguous. V was clipped by 2 bases and J by 2 bases, with 18 bases between them. Germline-derived CDR1 and CDR2 are MNHEY and SMNVEV (reference sequence). The CDR3 covers 17 residues.

The chain links TRBV11-2 to TRBJ2-1; 10 positions match TRBD2. CDR1 SGHAT and CDR2 FQNNGV come from the germline V gene. The junction had 13 bases not matched to a gene; V was cut back by 1 base and J by 4 bases. CDR3 length: 19 residues. The CDR3 DNA is TGTGCCAGCAGCTTAGCTGGCTGGAGCGGGGGGGCCTTGTACAATGAGCAGTTCTTC. Its translation is CASSLAGWSGGALYNEQFF.

The chain joins TRBV4-1 to TRBJ1-4; D ambiguous. V dropped 0 bases and J dropped 8 bases, with 13 bases sitting between them. The germline V gene has CDR1 MGHRA and CDR2 YSYEKL. The CDR3 has 15 amino acids. CDR3 sequence reads: CASSQESDTREKLFF. The DNA for the CDR3 is TGCGCCAGCAGCCAAGAATCCGATACGCGGGAAAAACTGTTTTTT.

The chain couples TRBV5-1 to TRBJ2-1, with 7 bases that match TRBD2. V was pared by 4 bases and J by 4 bases, with 5 bases of the junction left unmatched. The CDR3 is 14 amino acids. CDR1 is SGHRS and CDR2 is YFSETQ in the germline V gene. The CDR3 sequence is CASSPGGGYNEQFF. CDR3 DNA: TGCGCCAGCAGCCCCGGCGGGGGATACAATGAGCAGTTCTTC. The full variable domain, its missing parts supplied by reference TRBV5-1 and TRBJ2-1, is KAGVTQTPRYLIKTRGQQVTLSCSPISGHRSVSWYQQTPGQGLQFLFEYFSETQRNKGNFPGRFSGRQFSNSRSEMNVSTLELGDSALYLCASSPGGGYNEQFFGPGTRLTVL.

This chain links TRBV5-1 with TRBJ2-5, with 12 bases lining up with TRBD2. Trimming took 3 bases from V and 5 from J; bases not matched to a gene: 17. Germline CDR1 SGHRS, CDR2 YFSETQ. This CDR3 region has 19 residues. CDR3 region: CASSSPLAGGRPGRETQYF. As DNA, the CDR3 is TGCGCCAGCAGCTCCCCCCTAGCGGGGGGGCGGCCCGGCCGCGAGACCCAGTACTTC.